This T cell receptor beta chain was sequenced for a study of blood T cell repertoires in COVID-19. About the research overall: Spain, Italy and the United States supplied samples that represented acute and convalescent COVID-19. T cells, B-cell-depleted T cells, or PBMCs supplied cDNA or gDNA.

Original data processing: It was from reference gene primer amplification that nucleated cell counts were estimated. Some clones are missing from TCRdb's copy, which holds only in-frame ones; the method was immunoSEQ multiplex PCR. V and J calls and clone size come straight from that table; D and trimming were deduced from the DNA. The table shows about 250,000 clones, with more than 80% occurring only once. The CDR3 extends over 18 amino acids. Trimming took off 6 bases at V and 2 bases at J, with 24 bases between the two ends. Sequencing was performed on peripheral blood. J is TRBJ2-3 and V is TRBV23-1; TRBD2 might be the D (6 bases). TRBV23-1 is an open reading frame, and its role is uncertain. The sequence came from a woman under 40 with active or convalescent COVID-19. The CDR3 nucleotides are TGCGCCAGCAGCCGGGGGTTTGGTACGGTCCGAGTCACAGATACGCAGTATTTT. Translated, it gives CASSRGFGTVRVTDTQYF.